The 2 T cell receptor beta chains below were found in one sample sequenced in a study of T cells in Graves' hyperthyroidism and ophthalmopathy. TCR beta CDR3 sequences were amplified from RNA transcripts. HTBI primers were used for first-round RT-PCR of the TCR CDR3. TCRdb called the multiplex PCR reads again in MiXCR, with one record for every CDR3 protein. The sample yields around 700,000 distinct CDR3 sequences, over 15% seen once. Sample: blood. Receptors originate from a woman aged 45-59 years with Graves' hyperthyroidism that later progressed to Graves' ophthalmopathy.

The chain recombines TRBV6-1 with TRBJ1-6; D is uncertain. V dropped 5 bases and J dropped 5 bases, with 25 bases sitting between them. The germline gives CDR1 MNHNS, CDR2 SASEGT. The CDR3 is 19 amino acids. Here the CDR3 DNA reads TGTGCCAGCAGTCTTCACCCGCCGGGCCCGATAGCAGATAATTCACCCCTCCACTTT. As protein: CASSLHPPGPIADNSPLHF.

This clonotype was observed a few times. This chain joins TRBV20-1 and TRBJ2-3, with 7 nucleotides matching TRBD2. The CDR3 extends over 15 amino acids. The germline V gene encodes CDR1 DFQATT and CDR2 SNEGSKA (reference sequence). V lost 7 bases, J lost 3 bases, and 13 bases stayed unmatched. The CDR3 region is CSVSRGSGRTDTQYF. CDR3 DNA: TGCAGTGTATCAAGGGGTAGCGGGCGAACAGATACGCAGTATTTT.